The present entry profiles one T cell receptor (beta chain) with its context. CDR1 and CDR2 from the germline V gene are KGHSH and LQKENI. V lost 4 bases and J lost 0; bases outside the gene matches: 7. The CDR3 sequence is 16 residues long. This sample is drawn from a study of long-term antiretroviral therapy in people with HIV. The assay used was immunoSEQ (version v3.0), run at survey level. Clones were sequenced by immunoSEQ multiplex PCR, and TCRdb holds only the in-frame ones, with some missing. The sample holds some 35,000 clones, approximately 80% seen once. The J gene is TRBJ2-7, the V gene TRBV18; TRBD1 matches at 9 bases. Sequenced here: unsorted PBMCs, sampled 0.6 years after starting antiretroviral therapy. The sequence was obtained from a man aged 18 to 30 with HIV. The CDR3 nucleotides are TGTGCCAGCTCACAGTTCGCGACAGGGGGCTCCTACGAGCAGTACTTC. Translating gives CASSQFATGGSYEQYF.